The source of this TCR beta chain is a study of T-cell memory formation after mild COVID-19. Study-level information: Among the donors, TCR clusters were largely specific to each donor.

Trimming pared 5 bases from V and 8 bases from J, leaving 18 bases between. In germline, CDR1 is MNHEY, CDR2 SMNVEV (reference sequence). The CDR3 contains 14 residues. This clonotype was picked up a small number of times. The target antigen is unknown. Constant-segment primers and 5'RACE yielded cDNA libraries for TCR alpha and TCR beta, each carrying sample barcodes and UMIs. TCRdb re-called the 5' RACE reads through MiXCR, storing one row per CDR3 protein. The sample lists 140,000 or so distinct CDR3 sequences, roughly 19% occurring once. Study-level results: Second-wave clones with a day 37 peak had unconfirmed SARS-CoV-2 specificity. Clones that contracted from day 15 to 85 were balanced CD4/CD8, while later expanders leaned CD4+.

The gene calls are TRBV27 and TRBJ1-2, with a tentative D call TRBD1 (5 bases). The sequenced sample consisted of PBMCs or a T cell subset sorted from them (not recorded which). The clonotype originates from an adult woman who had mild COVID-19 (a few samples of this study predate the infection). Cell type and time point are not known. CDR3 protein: CASSPMRGTLGYTF. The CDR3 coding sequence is TGTGCCAGCAGTCCCATGCGCGGGACTTTGGGCTACACCTTC.